This T cell receptor beta chain was recorded in a study of cytomegalovirus exposure and HLA in healthy donors. Overall study results and limits: Segments of the TCR beta V type were, in most cases, productive about 90% or about 30% of the time in an earlier analysis. The study designated 150 or so TCR beta chains cytomegalovirus-associated.

Use of 60 Vbeta and 13 Jbeta primers characterized the PCR. Some clones are missing from TCRdb's copy, which holds only in-frame ones; the method was immunoSEQ multiplex PCR. The sample includes about 190,000 clones, 81% seen only once; the top ten take 1.5% to 2%. The sample holds one count of this clone. Its antigen remains unidentified. The sequence was obtained from a man younger than 30 in good health and CMV-seronegative. Sequenced material: PBMCs.

The chain's CDR3 is CASSERSGTGRQKLFF. The CDR3 DNA reads as TGTGCCAGCAGTGAACGGTCGGGGACAGGGAGGCAAAAACTGTTTTTT. The chain is built from TRBV2 and TRBJ1-4, with TRBD1 identical over 9 bases. CDR3 length: 16 amino acids. The trim removed 2 bases at V and 9 bases at J, leaving 10 bases unmatched. CDR1 SNHLY and CDR2 FYNNEI come from the germline V gene.